This entry concerns a single T cell receptor (beta chain). Antigen unknown. The sample carries other DNA sequences with the same CDR3. The data are from a study of T cell responses to AZD1222 COVID-19 vaccine. Study findings and constraints: Seropositivity was recorded at baseline in only five to seven AZD1222 recipients. Donor demographics were predominantly white British with a female majority; clonal diversity may be underestimated.

CDR3 length: 13 amino acids. V lost 0 bases and J 3 bases, leaving 5 bases between the germline ends. Germline assignment: CDR1 SGHAT and CDR2 FQNNGV. Only in-frame clones appear in the TCRdb table, and some are missing; sequencing was by immunoSEQ multiplex PCR. The profile shows roughly 160,000 clones, about nine tenths of them singletons. Sequences were derived from peripheral blood, sampled on day 0 of AZD1222 vaccination. The rearrangement uses TRBV11-2 and TRBJ1-1; D call uncertain. This clonotype was obtained from an adult in good health. This CDR3 is CASSLDRDTEAFF. The DNA of the CDR3 is TGTGCCAGCAGCTTAGATAGGGACACTGAAGCTTTCTTT.